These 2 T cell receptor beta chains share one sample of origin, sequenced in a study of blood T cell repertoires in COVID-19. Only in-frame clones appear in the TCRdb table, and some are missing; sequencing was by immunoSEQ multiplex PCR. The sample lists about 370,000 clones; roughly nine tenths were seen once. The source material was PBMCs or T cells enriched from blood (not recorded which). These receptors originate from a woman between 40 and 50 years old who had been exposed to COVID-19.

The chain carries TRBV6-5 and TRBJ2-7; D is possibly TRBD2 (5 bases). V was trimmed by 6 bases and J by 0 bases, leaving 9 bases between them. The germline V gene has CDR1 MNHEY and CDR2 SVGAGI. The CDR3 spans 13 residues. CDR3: CASRDSSSYEQYF. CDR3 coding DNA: TGTGCCAGCAGGGACTCTAGCTCCTACGAGCAGTACTTC.

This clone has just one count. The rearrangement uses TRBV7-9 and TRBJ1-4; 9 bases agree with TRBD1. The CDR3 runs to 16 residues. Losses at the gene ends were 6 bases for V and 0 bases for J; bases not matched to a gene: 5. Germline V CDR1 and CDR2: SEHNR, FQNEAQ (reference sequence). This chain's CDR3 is CASSRQGGTTNEKLFF. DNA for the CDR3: TGTGCCAGCAGTCGACAGGGGGGGACAACTAATGAAAAACTGTTTTTT.